This record looks at one TCR beta chain sequence and its context. There is no known antigen for this receptor. No much larger clone exists at a distance of one base, and base qualities are not known. This specimen's time point label, per the study, means: cells obtained before transplantation from donor or recipient. CD3+CD4+ and CD3+CD8+ populations were FACS-sorted from unstimulated pre-transplant donor and recipient cells taken from spleen or lymph nodes. Libraries were made using the immunoSEQ multiplex PCR assay. For most patients, genomic DNA was isolated with the Qiagen DNeasy Blood and Tissue Kit and shipped frozen to Adaptive Biotechnologies for TCR sequencing. For most patients, high-throughput TCR-beta CDR3 sequencing of genomic DNA was performed by Adaptive Biotechnologies. Per the source publication's procedure: Adaptive's ImmunoSEQ software was the source of the TCR sequencing data for 15 to 20 patients, while a few other patients were processed with MiXCR and VDJtools. CD4 versus CD8 sorting errors were corrected by removing sequences found in both subsets at a frequency ratio below 5:1. CDR3 nucleotide sequences shared between donor and recipient were removed because their origin could not be assigned. Alloreactive clones required at least 2-fold expansion over unstimulated cells and minimum CFSE-low frequency of 0.002% (template counts) or 0.001% (read counts). Clones detected in sequenced pre-transplant spleen, lymph node, or MLR CFSE-low populations of the donor or recipient were defined as mappable. The cumulative frequency of alloreactive clones was calculated as a percentage of all sequences, weighted by copy number. Entries here come from immuneACCESS through TCRdb and include only in-frame sequences with V and J called. Some clones fail to appear in such tables; in the studies checked, an unresolved V gene covers under half of the shortfall, and the cause of the remainder is unknown. Clone size and V and J calls were adopted from that table, with D and trimming inferred from the DNA. Counted in this sample were around 100,000 clones; roughly 87% of them appeared once. The ten largest clones take up around 0.95% of the sample.

Counted from cysteine to phenylalanine, this CDR3 has 15 amino acids. Only CDR3 DNA remains: 45 bases, in frame from the first base. CDR1 SGHRS and CDR2 YFSETQ are derived from the germline V gene. Between the V and J ends, shortened by 3 bases and 5 bases respectively, the junction contains 17 bases. The sample comes from a study of graft-versus-host responses after intestinal transplantation (dated by TCRdb to the early 2020s). In terms of the full investigation: Multivisceral, liver-intestinal, or isolated intestinal transplants were received by the recipients. After intestinal transplantation, graft-versus-host and host-versus-graft alloreactive T cell clones were followed in the graft, circulation and bone marrow using bulk TCR-beta CDR3 sequencing. Of the 20 to 25 intestinal transplant recipients enrolled in the cohort, one of whom was a retransplant, a few patients without pretransplant specimens were excluded. Anti-thymocyte globulin induction was given to all recipients, followed by maintenance tacrolimus and steroids for approximately 3 years. To identify alloreactive clones, pre-transplant mixed lymphocyte reaction products were sequenced and compared with unstimulated pre-transplant donor and recipient T cells. A peak of at least 4% donor T cells among recipient peripheral blood mononuclear cells was the definition used for donor T cell macrochimerism. Samples from a few later patients were sequenced in-house on an Illumina MiSeq with MiXCR processing rather than by the commercial service. Summary of the overall study and its limitations: The conclusions were limited by the relatively low number and heterogeneity of the intestinal transplant patients. Peak levels of circulating GvH clones were associated with declines in HvG clones early after transplant. GvH clones turned up in recipient bone marrow, with some appearing earlier in ileal mucosa or blood, a pattern consistent with an intestinal mucosal origin. In the allografts of patients with donor T cell macrochimerism, GvH to HvG T cell clonal ratios were high.

The rearranged segments are TRBV5-1 and TRBJ2-5, with TRBD1 perhaps the D gene, on 7 matching bases. This specimen was unstimulated CD4+ T cells sorted from spleen or lymph node cells, taken before transplant. The receptor's source is a human donor who was the organ donor for an intestinal transplant. The encoded CDR3 is CASSSQGGQRETQYF. The nucleotide sequence is TGCGCCAGCAGCTCCCAGGGGGGACAGCGGGAGACCCAGTACTTC. With the rest looked up from the reference TRBV5-1 and TRBJ2-5 genes rather than sequenced, the full variable domain is KAGVTQTPRYLIKTRGQQVTLSCSPISGHRSVSWYQQTPGQGLQFLFEYFSETQRNKGNFPGRFSGRQFSNSRSEMNVSTLELGDSALYLCASSSQGGQRETQYFGPGTRLLVL.